A selection of T cell receptor beta chains follows, all from one sample in a study of cytomegalovirus exposure and HLA in healthy donors. Some clones are missing from TCRdb's copy, which holds only in-frame ones; the method was immunoSEQ multiplex PCR. The sample holds 160,000 or so clones, over 65% seen once. Sequencing was carried out using PBMCs. The receptors stem from a man aged 18-30 years in good health and CMV-seropositive. Both conserved end residues are part of each CDR3. Fields, in order: D gene, V gene, clone size, J gene, CDR3 DNA, CDR3 protein. The D gene is left open where the match is weak. Some rows have no size entry. The others give once, few or many, or a class for an expanded clone.

-	TRBV18	-	TRBJ1-1	TGTGCCAGCTCATTCGGAGAGAACACTGAAGCTTTCTTT	CASSFGENTEAFF
-	TRBV6-5	-	TRBJ1-2	TGTGCCAGCGCCCTTGCCGGGGTGAACTATGGCTACACCTTC	CASALAGVNYGYTF
TRBD2	TRBV2	-	TRBJ2-1	TGTGCCAGCAGTGAGGGAGTCGGCGGGAGCTCCTACAATGAGCAGTTCTTC	CASSEGVGGSSYNEQFF
TRBD2	TRBV7-6	-	TRBJ2-1	TGTGCCAGCAGACGTACTAGCGGGGGGTATGCTGAGCAGTTCTTC	CASRRTSGGYAEQFF
TRBD1	TRBV5-8	few	TRBJ2-3	TGTGCCAGCAGCCTGGACAGGGGCGGATTAAGCACAGATACGCAGTATTTT	CASSLDRGGLSTDTQYF
-	TRBV10-3	-	TRBJ1-1	TGTGCCATCAGTGAGTCGGAGACCACTGAAGCTTTCTTT	CAISESETTEAFF
-	TRBV2	-	TRBJ1-1	TGTGCCAGCAGTGAAATAGCGGGGGCTAACACTGAAGCTTTCTTT	CASSEIAGANTEAFF
-	TRBV28	-	TRBJ1-4	TGTGCCAGCAGTTCCCTTTGGACAGCGGGAAATGAAAAACTGTTTTTT	CASSSLWTAGNEKLFF
TRBD1	TRBV30	-	TRBJ1-1	TGTGCCTGGACAGGGGGGCAGGCGGGTCGGGAAGCTTTCTTT	CAWTGGQAGREAFF
TRBD1	TRBV7-9	-	TRBJ1-5	TGTGCCAGCAGCTTAGGGGCAGGGGGTAGCAATCAGCCCCAGCATTTT	CASSLGAGGSNQPQHF
-	TRBV5-5	-	TRBJ1-4	TGTGCCAGCAGCTTGGCTGGGCCTGAAAAACTGTTTTTT	CASSLAGPEKLFF
-	TRBV11-3	-	TRBJ1-1	TGTGCCAGCAGCTTAGGGCTGAACACTGAAGCTTTCTTT	CASSLGLNTEAFF
-	TRBV2	few	TRBJ1-2	TGTGCCAGCAGTGAGTCGTACAGTTCCTATGGCTACACCTTC	CASSESYSSYGYTF
-	TRBV7-9	-	TRBJ1-2	TGTGCCAGCAGCTTGGGCAAAACAGAGATAGCTAACTATGGCTACACCTTC	CASSLGKTEIANYGYTF
-	TRBV6-1	few	TRBJ2-5	TGTGCCAGCAGTGTTCAGGAGACCCAGTACTTC	CASSVQETQYF
-	TRBV30	-	TRBJ1-3	TGTGCCTGGATCGGGGGGCCTCACCCTGGAAACACCATATATTTT	CAWIGGPHPGNTIYF
-	TRBV5-5	-	TRBJ2-3	TGTGCCAGCAGCTCTAGCCAAAGCACAGATACGCAGTATTTT	CASSSSQSTDTQYF
-	TRBV5-5	-	TRBJ1-2	TGTGCCAGCAGCCTGGGGGGGACACCCCTTGGCTACACCTTC	CASSLGGTPLGYTF
TRBD1	TRBV25-1	few	TRBJ1-6	TGTGCCAGCAGTGAAGTAGGGACAGATCTCTATAATTCACCCCTCCACTTT	CASSEVGTDLYNSPLHF
TRBD1	TRBV4-1	-	TRBJ1-3	TGCGCCAGCAGCCAAGACAGTGACCCGGGACAGGGCTCTGGAAACACCATATATTTT	CASSQDSDPGQGSGNTIYF
TRBD1	TRBV6-5	-	TRBJ1-2	TGTGCCAGCAGATCCGGACAGGGGGCTTGGTATGGCTACACCTTC	CASRSGQGAWYGYTF
-	TRBV18	few	TRBJ1-2	TGTGCCAGCTCACCGGACAGTACTAACTATGGCTACACCTTC	CASSPDSTNYGYTF
-	TRBV19	-	TRBJ1-5	TGTGCCAGTAGTATGGGACTCATTATTGATCAGCCCCAGCATTTT	CASSMGLIIDQPQHF
-	TRBV19	-	TRBJ2-1	TGTGCCACCGCCGGTGTAGGGAGGTTTAGCTCCTACAATGAGCAGTTCTTC	CATAGVGRFSSYNEQFF
-	TRBV12-5	-	TRBJ2-1	TGTGCTAGTGTCCCAAACAGGGCGGGTCCTCCCAATGAGCAGTTCTTC	CASVPNRAGPPNEQFF
-	TRBV4-2	-	TRBJ2-1	TGTGCCAGCAGCCCATCGGGGGAGTACAATGAGCAGTTCTTC	CASSPSGEYNEQFF
TRBD2	TRBV27	-	TRBJ2-3	TGTGCCAGCAGTTTATGGGGGACTAGCGGGAGACTGGGCACAGATACGCAGTATTTT	CASSLWGTSGRLGTDTQYF
TRBD1	TRBV29-1	-	TRBJ1-2	TGCAGCGTGAAGGGACAGGCCCCCTATGGCTACACCTTC	CSVKGQAPYGYTF
TRBD1	TRBV11-2	few	TRBJ2-6	TGTGCCAGCAGCTTCCACAGGGGGACCGGGGCCAACGTCCTGACTTTC	CASSFHRGTGANVLTF
-	TRBV9	few	TRBJ1-2	TGTGCCAGCAGCGCCATGGCGGACAGCTTACGGGGCTACACCTTC	CASSAMADSLRGYTF
TRBD1	TRBV6-1	-	TRBJ1-4	TGTGCCAGCAGTCCCACCGGGACAGGGGGTGAAAAACTGTTTTTT	CASSPTGTGGEKLFF
-	TRBV21-1	-	TRBJ1-2	TGTGCCAGCAATTTAGGCACAGGGGACTATGGCTACACCTTC	CASNLGTGDYGYTF
-	TRBV7-8	-	TRBJ1-4	TGTGCCAGCAGCTCCGCCGGGAAAGGCAATGAAAAACTGTTTTTT	CASSSAGKGNEKLFF
TRBD1	TRBV18	-	TRBJ1-1	TGTGCCAGCTCCCCCCAGGGGGCCAACACTGAAGCTTTCTTT	CASSPQGANTEAFF
-	TRBV12-5	few	TRBJ2-1	TGTGCTAGTGGTTTGGATGGAGCTTCCTACAATGAGCAGTTCTTC	CASGLDGASYNEQFF
-	TRBV30	once	TRBJ1-1	TGTGCCTGGGTGTTAGGGGTGAACACTGAAGCTTTCTTT	CAWVLGVNTEAFF
TRBD1	TRBV12-5	-	TRBJ2-1	TGTGCTAGTGGTCCAGGGACAGGGGATTATGAGCAGTTCTTC	CASGPGTGDYEQFF
TRBD1	TRBV5-1	-	TRBJ1-1	TGCGCCAGCAGCGAACCTACAGGGGGAGCTTTCTTT	CASSEPTGGAFF
-	TRBV11-1	-	TRBJ1-2	TGTGCCAGCAGCCGCGGGACCCTCTATGGCTACACCTTC	CASSRGTLYGYTF
TRBD1	TRBV7-2	-	TRBJ2-5	TGTGCCAGCAGCCGCGAGTTGGGAAAGACAGGGTTGGGAGAGACCCAGTACTTC	CASSRELGKTGLGETQYF
TRBD1	TRBV10-2	-	TRBJ1-2	TGCGCCAGCAGTGAGTCGTCCGGACAGGGGGCGCAGGGCTACACCTTC	CASSESSGQGAQGYTF
TRBD1	TRBV30	-	TRBJ1-1	TGTGCCTGGATGACAGGGGGGACTGAAGCTTTCTTT	CAWMTGGTEAFF
-	TRBV11-2	-	TRBJ1-4	TGTGCCAGCAGCTTAGGCAACCTGGGGGGAAACGAAAAACTGTTTTTT	CASSLGNLGGNEKLFF
TRBD1	TRBV4-1	-	TRBJ2-2	TGCGCCAGCAGCCATACAAAGGGACAGGTCTTGGACACCGGGGAGCTGTTTTTT	CASSHTKGQVLDTGELFF
-	TRBV13	-	TRBJ1-3	TGTGCCAGCAGCTCCGACAGTCACTCTGGAAACACCATATATTTT	CASSSDSHSGNTIYF
-	TRBV10-3	-	TRBJ2-6	TGTGCCATCAATGGGGGTCTGGAGGGTGGGGCCAACGTCCTGACTTTC	CAINGGLEGGANVLTF
-	TRBV7-3	many	TRBJ1-1	TGTGCCAGCAGCCATTCGGGGAACACTGAAGCTTTCTTT	CASSHSGNTEAFF
-	TRBV15	-	TRBJ1-1	TGTGCCACCAGCAGGGACCGGGGGGGTCCCAACACTGAAGCTTTCTTT	CATSRDRGGPNTEAFF
TRBD2	TRBV11-3	-	TRBJ2-5	TGTGCCAGCAGCTTTCGGGGTTCTAGCGGGAGTGAGGTGACCCAGTACTTC	CASSFRGSSGSEVTQYF
TRBD2	TRBV2	-	TRBJ2-3	TGTGCCAGCGGGGCGGGACTAGCGGAGTGGGGGAGCACAGATACGCAGTATTTT	CASGAGLAEWGSTDTQYF
-	TRBV5-1	once	TRBJ1-2	TGCGCCAGCAGCTGGGGAGAGCGGGGACAACCGATAGGATATGGCTACACCTTC	CASSWGERGQPIGYGYTF
TRBD2	TRBV27	-	TRBJ2-1	TGTGCCAGCAGTTCCCAGCGGGAGTATGCTGAGCAGTTCTTC	CASSSQREYAEQFF
TRBD2	TRBV2	-	TRBJ2-1	TGTGCCAGCAGTGAAGCGGGAGGGTCCTACAATGAGCAGTTCTTC	CASSEAGGSYNEQFF